This TCR beta chain was observed in a study of blood T cell repertoires in COVID-19. The overall study: Both acute and convalescent COVID-19 samples were obtained from the United States, Italy and Spain.

Per germline, CDR1 MGHRA and CDR2 YSYEKL. This CDR3 has 13 amino acids. With V trimmed by 3 bases and J by 4 bases, 2 bases remained unmatched. In Cohort 3, a recovered donor had either two negative PCRs, clearance, or symptom resolution. TCRdb's copy holds only in-frame clones and misses some; the assay was immunoSEQ multiplex PCR. Of about 200,000 clones listed, more than 80% are singletons. This chain uses TRBV4-1 with TRBJ1-2, with 7 bases fitting TRBD1. This TCR was sampled from a woman aged 18-29 years who had recovered from COVID-19. Sequenced: PBMCs or T cells enriched from blood (not recorded which). The CDR3 DNA follows: TGCGCCAGCAGCCAGACAGGGATCTATGGCTACACCTTC. It is translated as CASSQTGIYGYTF.